Listed below are T cell receptor beta chains from one sample, sequenced in a study of blood T cell repertoires in COVID-19. Clones were sequenced by immunoSEQ multiplex PCR, and TCRdb holds only the in-frame ones, with some missing. The table has about 15,000 clones, less than 90% seen once. The sequenced sample consisted of peripheral blood. These TCRs come from a human donor in a cohort sampled during active COVID-19. Both conserved end residues are part of each CDR3. D genes are given only for firm matches. Size tells how often a clone was seen (once, few, many) or the class of an expanded clone, and some rows leave it out.

>TRBD1|.|TRBV6-2/TRBV6-3|TRBJ2-2|19
CASSQDRGGAAGNTGELFF
TGTGCCAGCAGTCAAGACAGGGGAGGAGCGGCCGGAAACACCGGGGAGCTGTTTTTT
>.|once|TRBV6-2/TRBV6-3|TRBJ2-7|11
CASSRQYEQYF
TGTGCCAGCAGTCGCCAGTACGAGCAGTACTTC
>.|once|TRBV19|TRBJ2-5|16
CASSIRGRAFRETQYF
TGTGCCAGTAGTATCCGAGGCAGGGCGTTTCGAGAGACCCAGTACTTC
>TRBD1|few|TRBV5-1|TRBJ1-1|13
CASSTGTATEAFF
TGCGCCAGCAGCACTGGGACAGCCACTGAAGCTTTCTTT
>TRBD2|.|TRBV9|TRBJ2-7|16
CASSVAPSGGAYEQYF
TGTGCCAGCAGCGTAGCCCCTAGCGGGGGGGCCTACGAGCAGTACTTC
>TRBD1|.|TRBV4-1|TRBJ2-7|15
CASSWLAGTVYEQYF
TGCGCCAGCAGCTGGTTAGCCGGGACAGTATACGAGCAGTACTTC
>TRBD2|.|TRBV18|TRBJ2-1|17
CASSPSASGGKPQEGFF
TGTGCCAGCTCACCGTCGGCTAGCGGGGGAAAACCCCAGGAGGGGTTCTTC
>.|.|TRBV6-5|TRBJ2-1|14
CASSMGGRNNEQFF
TGTGCCAGCAGCATGGGGGGAAGGAACAATGAGCAGTTCTTC
>.|.|TRBV25-1|TRBJ2-7|16
CASSARSTGMSYEQYF
TGTGCCAGCAGCGCAAGGAGTACAGGGATGTCCTACGAGCAGTACTTC
>.|.|TRBV6-6|TRBJ2-1|14
CASSYGSSYNEQFF
TGTGCCAGCAGTTACGGCAGCTCCTACAATGAGCAGTTCTTC
>TRBD2|.|TRBV7-2|TRBJ2-1|15
CASSLLAGDYNEQFF
TGTGCCAGCAGCTTACTAGCGGGCGACTACAATGAGCAGTTCTTC
>TRBD1|.|TRBV28|TRBJ2-1|14
CATDGQGAYNEQFF
TGTGCCACCGATGGACAGGGGGCTTACAATGAGCAGTTCTTC
>.|.|TRBV3-1/TRBV3-2|TRBJ1-6|14
CASSQVRSNSPLHF
TGTGCCAGCAGCCAAGTCAGGTCTAATTCACCCCTCCACTTT
>.|.|TRBV30|TRBJ1-1|13
CAWSVRPGGWAFF
TGTGCCTGGAGTGTTCGTCCGGGGGGCTGGGCTTTCTTT
>.|.|TRBV6-5|TRBJ2-2|15
CASNLENLFTGELFF
TGTGCCAGCAATCTGGAGAATCTTTTTACCGGGGAGCTGTTTTTT
>TRBD2|.|TRBV28|TRBJ2-1|14
CASSLAGGPDEQFF
TGTGCCAGCAGTTTAGCGGGAGGGCCGGATGAGCAGTTCTTC
>.|.|TRBV21-1|TRBJ2-1|17
CASSKPSIPSSYNEQFF
TGTGCCAGCAGCAAACCTTCCATACCGAGCTCCTACAATGAGCAGTTCTTC
>.|.|TRBV15|TRBJ1-2|13
CATSREIAYGYTF
TGTGCCACCAGCAGGGAGATAGCCTATGGCTACACCTTC
>.|.|TRBV7-2|TRBJ2-7|14
CASSPRGSRGEQYF
TGTGCCAGCAGCCCCCGTGGGTCCCGGGGCGAGCAGTACTTC
>.|.|TRBV28|TRBJ1-1|11
CASRSRGEAFF
TGTGCCAGCAGATCCCGCGGGGAAGCTTTCTTT
>TRBD2|.|TRBV5-1|TRBJ2-5|14
CASSRGDMVETQYF
TGCGCCAGCAGCCGGGGGGATATGGTCGAGACCCAGTACTTC
>.|few|TRBV7-3|TRBJ2-2|14
CASSPSGNTGELFF
TGTGCCAGCAGCCCCAGCGGTAACACCGGGGAGCTGTTTTTT
>.|.|TRBV18|TRBJ2-7|13
CASSPREDYEQYF
TGTGCCAGCTCACCACGGGAGGATTACGAGCAGTACTTC
>TRBD1|once|TRBV6-5|TRBJ1-2|14
CASRGTGGVGGYTF
TGTGCCAGCAGAGGGACAGGGGGTGTAGGTGGCTACACCTTC
>.|.|TRBV12-3/TRBV12-4|TRBJ2-2|13
CASSFRLAGELFF
TGTGCCAGCAGTTTCCGGTTGGCCGGGGAGCTGTTTTTT
>TRBD2|.|TRBV7-9|TRBJ2-2|15
CASSPGTTNTGELFF
TGTGCCAGCAGTCCCGGGACTACGAACACCGGGGAGCTGTTTTTT
>.|.|TRBV7-2|TRBJ2-7|13
CASSLGSFYEQYF
TGTGCCAGCAGCTTGGGCAGCTTCTACGAGCAGTACTTC
>TRBD1|few|TRBV7-9|TRBJ1-5|19
CASSLAPGQTILRDQPQHF
TGTGCCAGCAGCTTAGCTCCGGGACAGACCATTTTACGGGATCAGCCCCAGCATTTT
>.|.|TRBV6-2/TRBV6-3|TRBJ1-4|13
CASSYDSIGKLFF
TGTGCCAGCAGTTACGACAGCATCGGAAAACTGTTTTTT
>.|once|TRBV5-5|TRBJ1-5|16
CASSLETRVTGQPQHF
TGTGCCAGCAGCTTGGAAACCAGGGTGACGGGTCAGCCCCAGCATTTT
>.|.|TRBV11-1|TRBJ2-7|13
CASSSRTLREQYF
TGTGCCAGCAGCTCTAGGACACTCCGCGAGCAGTACTTC
>TRBD2|.|TRBV19|TRBJ2-2|15
CASIPTSGSTGELFF
TGTGCCAGTATCCCGACTAGCGGGAGTACCGGGGAGCTGTTTTTT
>.|.|TRBV5-1|TRBJ2-7|15
CASSLGDRSSYEQYF
TGCGCCAGCAGCTTGGGAGACAGAAGCTCCTACGAGCAGTACTTC
>TRBD2|.|TRBV3-1/TRBV3-2|TRBJ2-2|17
CASSQDPLAGDTGELFF
TGTGCCAGCAGCCAAGATCCACTAGCGGGAGACACCGGGGAGCTGTTTTTT
>TRBD1|.|TRBV5-6|TRBJ2-2|15
CASSKTGQGAGELFF
TGTGCCAGCAGCAAGACGGGACAGGGGGCCGGGGAGCTGTTTTTT
>TRBD2|.|TRBV24-1|TRBJ2-3|15
CATSVRLAGTDTQYF
TGTGCCACCAGTGTCCGACTAGCGGGAACAGATACGCAGTATTTT
>.|.|TRBV4-3|TRBJ1-6|19
CASSQDIDQAGSYNSPLHF
TGCGCCAGCAGCCAAGATATCGACCAAGCGGGCTCCTATAATTCACCCCTCCACTTT
>TRBD1|.|TRBV7-2|TRBJ1-2|14
CASSTDRAFYGYTF
TGTGCCAGCAGCACGGACAGGGCTTTCTATGGCTACACCTTC
>.|.|TRBV18|TRBJ1-2|14
CASSPEGAPFGYTF
TGTGCCAGCTCACCGGAAGGGGCGCCTTTTGGCTACACCTTC
>.|.|TRBV3-1/TRBV3-2|TRBJ1-2|14
CASSPLRGSQGYTF
TGTGCCAGCAGCCCCCTCAGGGGATCTCAAGGCTACACCTTC
>TRBD2|.|TRBV7-9|TRBJ2-4|14
CASSFLTSANIQYF
TGTGCCAGCAGCTTTTTGACTAGCGCAAACATTCAGTACTTC